The TCR beta chain under discussion was sequenced for a study of OX40 agonist ivuxolimab in advanced cancers. In the study overall: Patients with hepatocellular carcinoma, melanoma, renal cell or head and neck cancer made up the dose-escalation patients. A mean age of roughly 60 years, range roughly 23 to 79, was recorded, and 70% to 85% were male. The study reported partial responses in three patients: one hepatocellular carcinoma, two cutaneous melanoma. Study outcomes and limitations: The antigens recognized by the expanded peripheral T cells, that is their antigen specificity, were not determined.

Comment on this clone: Antigen specificity is unknown.

Libraries were prepared by immunoSEQ multiplex PCR; TCRdb keeps only in-frame clonotypes and omits some of them. The sample lists tens of thousands of clones; about nine tenths were seen once. In germline, CDR1 is SNHLY, CDR2 FYNNEI. The CDR3 is 15 residues long. Trimming cost V 6 bases and J 9 bases, with 21 bases left between them. The source was CD4+ or CD8+ T cells sorted from blood, collected in a trial of the OX40 agonist ivuxolimab. The V call is TRBV2, the J call TRBJ1-5, with D tentatively TRBD1 (6 bases). This sequence was found in an adult with an advanced solid tumor such as melanoma, head and neck, liver or kidney cancer. CDR3 coding DNA: TGTGCCAGCAGGGGGACACTCGGAGGGGGGTGGCCCCAGCATTTT. Translating it yields CASRGTLGGGWPQHF.